This TCR beta chain was sequenced during a study of T cell clusters in autoimmune cytopenias (dated 2019 in TCRdb). With regard to the full study: A mean age of about 53 years and a median age of roughly 59 years were recorded for the healthy donor controls, of whom about 50% of the roughly 43 were female. The study was designed to test whether a disease-specific immune repertoire signature usable as a blood-based biomarker is carried by autoimmune cytopenia patients. Peripheral blood TRB and IGH repertoires were sequenced in autoimmune cytopenia patients at active disease and during treatment follow-up, alongside healthy, CLL and autoimmune hepatitis controls. Autoimmune hepatitis repertoires were compared against about two dozen age- and sex-matched healthy donors. The median TRB sequencing depth was around 50,000 reads per sample, and the median number of distinct TRB clonotypes was a few thousand per sample. For primary cytopenia the controls were 25 age-matched healthy donors, whereas for secondary cytopenia the controls were 14 age-matched CLL patients.

No count is recorded, though its frequency marks this clonotype as medium-sized (0.01 to 0.1%). It has no known antigen specificity. Multiplex PCR with a touch-down protocol amplified TRB rearrangements, with the TRB-A and TRB-B primer pools combined in a single tube. Two consecutive PCR reactions with Phusion HS II polymerase added Illumina adapters and sample indices to the amplicons. The amplicons were gel-purified using the NucleoSpin Gel and PCR Clean-up kit, after which quantification was performed by Qubit and quality was checked on an Agilent 2100 Bioanalyzer. Sequencing of the libraries was done on an Illumina MiSeq with 600-cycle, single-indexed, paired-end runs. In the paper's pipeline: Alignment and assembly of TRB reads were performed with MiXCR version 2.1.12 and the default MiXCR reference library. A clone was defined by each unique CDR3 nucleotide sequence, and analysis was restricted to productive sequences with at least two reads. Repertoire diversity was assessed by alpha-parameterized diversity profiles (alpha 0 to 5), including Shannon (alpha 1) and Simpson (alpha 2) indices, computed with an R script. The tcR package was used to compute combinatorial TRB VJ usage, and cohorts were compared on this usage by principal component analysis with ade4. GLIPH clustering of TCRbeta CDR3s was carried out on cohort pairs matched by age and read depth, and cluster frequencies were compared by Wilcoxon test. TCRdb reanalyzed the reads, keeping one entry per CDR3 protein sequence and omitting DNA. Clone size and V and J calls follow TCRdb, not the original study. The sample's records list approximately 11,000 distinct CDR3 sequences. 3.3% of the sample rests with the top ten.

The CDR3 covers 16 residues, taking in both the cysteine and the phenylalanine. The DNA is unrecorded. As encoded in the germline V gene, CDR1 is SGHTA while CDR2 is FQGNSA. For each sample, TRB amplification used 200 to 300 ng of peripheral blood genomic DNA, equal to about 37,000 genome equivalents. What the study reported, not specific to this receptor: Healthy donors showed 2.5 to 3.5-fold more exclusive TRB clusters than active autoimmune hepatitis patients, consistent with an autoimmunity-wide signature. Shifts in the TRB repertoire, including less even repertoires in secondary cytopenia and CLL, were mostly a reflection of lymphoma bias and not of autoimmunity. The T cell clusters were defined in silico only, and their functional role remained to be validated experimentally. GLIPH suggested that primary autoimmune cytopenia patients lacked physiological T cell clusters: 45 to 55 clusters were exclusive to healthy donors versus around 18 exclusive to patients. The cluster-lack signature was not observed for secondary cytopenia versus CLL, as the signature was apparently masked by the dominant lymphoma-associated repertoire.

These data were also reused for a study on T cell repertoires in aging, cancer and after chemotherapy. The second study, in turn, reports: Donors were distributed across six age groups ranging from 30 or younger to 70 or older, with at least three individuals included per group. Control TCR repertoires from healthy donors were recorded across several months to years, and re-sampling revealed clear clonal overlap. The full dataset contained some 8.7 million TCR reads. Untreated patients with hematological or solid cancers showed significantly lower blood TCR diversity and higher clonality than age-matched healthy donors. In healthy donors, the decline in TCR diversity with age was mainly explained by loss of richness, whereas in cancer patients loss of evenness was also found to contribute. In both cancer cohorts, median generation probability rose over the chemotherapy interval, which suggests that the repertoire was reconstituted through rebound thymic output. The authors noted that the repertoire data do not allow conclusions about immunological memory after chemotherapy. Peripheral blood TCR beta repertoires from healthy donors and cancer patients were profiled to examine immunoaging and T cell reconstitution after chemotherapy. Alongside some 100 healthy donors serving as a reference group, the cohort included 218 cancer patients, of whom 90 to 94 had hematological cancers and fewer than 130 had solid cancers. Processing of the TRB sequences was carried out with MiXCR versions 2.12 and 3.0.5. The repertoire metrics were Shannon diversity, evenness, clonality (defined as one minus evenness), and alpha-parameterized diversity profiles covering alpha 0 to 5. Generation probabilities of clones in paired pre- and post-chemotherapy samples were computed with the IGoR algorithm.

Sequences were obtained from peripheral blood. This sequence originates from a human donor in good health. This chain joins TRBV7-2 to TRBJ1-2; the TRBD1 assignment by TCRdb is unverifiable without DNA. CDR3 reads: CASSPRDRVGTVGYTF.